This T cell receptor beta chain was found in a study of CD8+ T cells in alopecia areata. At the level of the study: For the treated group, dosing was oral tofacitinib at 5 to 10 mg twice daily.

Alopecia areata patients provided lesional scalp punch biopsies and peripheral blood, both collected for the study. About this clone: What it recognizes is unknown.

The junction had 6 bases not matched to a gene; V was cut back by 2 bases and J by 8 bases. Germline CDR1 and CDR2: SGHRS and YFSETQ. CDR3 length equals 15 residues. The sequencing template was cDNA reverse transcribed from extracted RNA. Some clones are missing from TCRdb's copy, which holds only in-frame ones; the method was immunoSEQ multiplex PCR. The sample yields some 20,000 clones, around three fifths seen once. Study outcomes and limitations: Compared with mice, patients displayed less clear TCR sharing, possibly for HLA-related reasons.

This TCR derives from a human donor with alopecia areata. The sequencing here drew on skin, taken at week 0. This rearrangement joins TRBV5-1 to TRBJ2-3; TRBD1 agrees at 12 bases. The CDR3 region is CASSFSGTGGGTQYF. Here the CDR3 DNA reads TGCGCCAGCAGCTTTTCCGGGACAGGGGGCGGTACGCAGTATTTT.